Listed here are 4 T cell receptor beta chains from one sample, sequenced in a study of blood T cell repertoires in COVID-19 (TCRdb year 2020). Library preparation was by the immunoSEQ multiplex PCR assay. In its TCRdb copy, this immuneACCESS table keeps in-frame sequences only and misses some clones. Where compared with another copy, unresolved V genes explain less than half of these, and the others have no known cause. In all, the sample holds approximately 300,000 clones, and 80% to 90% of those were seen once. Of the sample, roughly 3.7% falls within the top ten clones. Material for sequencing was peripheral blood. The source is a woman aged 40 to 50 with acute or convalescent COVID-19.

CDR3 region: CASSLPTGGWRDGYTF. The CDR3 DNA reads as TGCGCCAGCAGCTTGCCGACAGGGGGCTGGAGGGATGGCTACACCTTC. The rearrangement joins TRBV5-1 to TRBJ1-2, with 10 bases identical to TRBD1. The CDR3 is made up of 16 amino acids. Germline values: CDR1 SGHRS, CDR2 YFSETQ. The trim removed 1 base at V and 6 bases at J, leaving 9 bases unmatched.

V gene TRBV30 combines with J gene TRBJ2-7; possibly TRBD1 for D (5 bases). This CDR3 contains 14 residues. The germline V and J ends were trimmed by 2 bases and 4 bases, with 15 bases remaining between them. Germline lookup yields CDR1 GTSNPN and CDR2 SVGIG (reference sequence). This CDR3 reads CAWSSGHPPYEQYV. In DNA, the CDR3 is TGTGCCTGGAGTTCAGGACATCCTCCTTACGAGCAGTACGTC.

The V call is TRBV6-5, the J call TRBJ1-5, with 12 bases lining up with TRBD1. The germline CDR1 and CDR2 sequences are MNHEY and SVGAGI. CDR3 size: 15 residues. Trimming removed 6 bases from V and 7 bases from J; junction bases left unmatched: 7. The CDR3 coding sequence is TGTGCCAGCAGCCTTGGAGGGACAGGGGGCCAGCCCCAGCATTTT. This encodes CASSLGGTGGQPQHF.

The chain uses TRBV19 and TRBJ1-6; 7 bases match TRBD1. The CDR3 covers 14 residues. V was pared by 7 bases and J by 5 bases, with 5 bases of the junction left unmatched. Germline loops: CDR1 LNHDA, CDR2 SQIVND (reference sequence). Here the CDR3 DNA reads TGTGCCAGTACGACGACAGGGCATAATTCACCCCTCCACTTT. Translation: CASTTTGHNSPLHF.